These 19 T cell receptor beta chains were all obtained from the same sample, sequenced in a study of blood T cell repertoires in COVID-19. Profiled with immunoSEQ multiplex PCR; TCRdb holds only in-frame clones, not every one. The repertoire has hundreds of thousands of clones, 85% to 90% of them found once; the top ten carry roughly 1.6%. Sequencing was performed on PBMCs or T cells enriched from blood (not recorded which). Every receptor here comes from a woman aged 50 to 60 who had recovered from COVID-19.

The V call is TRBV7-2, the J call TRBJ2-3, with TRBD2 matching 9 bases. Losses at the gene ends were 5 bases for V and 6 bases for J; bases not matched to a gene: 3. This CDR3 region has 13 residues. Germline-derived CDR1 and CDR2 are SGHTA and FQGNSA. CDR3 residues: CASSVGLADTQYF. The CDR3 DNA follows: TGTGCCAGCAGCGTAGGACTAGCGGATACGCAGTATTTT.

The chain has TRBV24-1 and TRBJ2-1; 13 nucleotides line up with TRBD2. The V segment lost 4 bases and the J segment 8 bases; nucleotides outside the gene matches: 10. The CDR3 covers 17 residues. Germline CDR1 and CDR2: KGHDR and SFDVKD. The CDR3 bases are TGTGCCACCAGTGACGTCCGACTAGCGGGAGGCTTGGATGAGCAGTTCTTC. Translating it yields CATSDVRLAGGLDEQFF.

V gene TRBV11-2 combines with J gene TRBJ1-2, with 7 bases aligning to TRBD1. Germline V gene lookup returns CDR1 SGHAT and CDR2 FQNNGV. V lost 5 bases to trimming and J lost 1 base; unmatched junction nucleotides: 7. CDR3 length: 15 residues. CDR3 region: CASSAGGLNNYGYTF. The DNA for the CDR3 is TGTGCCAGCAGCGCAGGGGGTTTGAATAACTATGGCTACACCTTC.

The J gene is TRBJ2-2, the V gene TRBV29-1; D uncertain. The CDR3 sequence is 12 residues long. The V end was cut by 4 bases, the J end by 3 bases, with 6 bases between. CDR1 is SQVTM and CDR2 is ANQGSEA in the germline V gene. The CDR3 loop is CSVGQHTGELFF. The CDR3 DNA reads TGCAGCGTTGGGCAACACACCGGGGAGCTGTTTTTT.

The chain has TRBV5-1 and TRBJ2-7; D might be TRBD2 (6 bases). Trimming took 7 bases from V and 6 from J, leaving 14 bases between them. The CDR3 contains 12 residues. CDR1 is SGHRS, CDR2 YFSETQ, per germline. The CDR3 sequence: CASEPEGGEQYF. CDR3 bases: TGCGCCAGCGAGCCGGAGGGAGGCGAGCAGTACTTC. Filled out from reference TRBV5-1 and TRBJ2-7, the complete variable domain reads KAGVTQTPRYLIKTRGQQVTLSCSPISGHRSVSWYQQTPGQGLQFLFEYFSETQRNKGNFPGRFSGRQFSNSRSEMNVSTLELGDSALYLCASEPEGGEQYFGPGTRLTVT.

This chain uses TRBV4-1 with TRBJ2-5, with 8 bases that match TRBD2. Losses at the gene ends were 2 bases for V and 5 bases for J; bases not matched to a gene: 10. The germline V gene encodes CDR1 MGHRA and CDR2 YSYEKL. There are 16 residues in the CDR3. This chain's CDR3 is CASSQQISGVGETQYF. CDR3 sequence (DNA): TGCGCCAGCAGCCAACAAATTAGCGGGGTAGGGGAGACCCAGTACTTC.

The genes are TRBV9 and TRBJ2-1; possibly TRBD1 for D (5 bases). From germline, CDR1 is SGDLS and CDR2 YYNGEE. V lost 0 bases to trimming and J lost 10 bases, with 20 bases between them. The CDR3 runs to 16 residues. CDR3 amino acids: CASSVDHLVRVGEQFF. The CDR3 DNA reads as TGTGCCAGCAGCGTAGACCACCTGGTCAGGGTAGGGGAGCAGTTCTTC.

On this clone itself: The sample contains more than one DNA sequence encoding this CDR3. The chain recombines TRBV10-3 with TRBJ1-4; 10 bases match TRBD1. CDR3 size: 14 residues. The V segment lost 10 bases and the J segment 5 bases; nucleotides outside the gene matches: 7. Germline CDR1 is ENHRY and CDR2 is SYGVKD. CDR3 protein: CATRPGQGNEKLFF. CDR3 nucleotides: TGTGCCACCCGCCCGGGACAGGGGAATGAAAAACTGTTTTTT.

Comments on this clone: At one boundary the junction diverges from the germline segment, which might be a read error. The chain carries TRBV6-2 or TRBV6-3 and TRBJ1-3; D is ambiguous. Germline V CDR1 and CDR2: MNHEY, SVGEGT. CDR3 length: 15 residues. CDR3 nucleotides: TGTGCCAGCAGTACCAATTACGCCAGTGGAGACACCATATATTTT. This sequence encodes CASSTNYASGDTIYF.

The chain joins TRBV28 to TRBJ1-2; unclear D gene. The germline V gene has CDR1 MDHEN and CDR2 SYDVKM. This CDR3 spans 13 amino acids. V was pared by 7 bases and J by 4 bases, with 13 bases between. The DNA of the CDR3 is TGTGCCAGCACGAGCGGGGTTTCCTATGGCTACACCTTC. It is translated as CASTSGVSYGYTF.

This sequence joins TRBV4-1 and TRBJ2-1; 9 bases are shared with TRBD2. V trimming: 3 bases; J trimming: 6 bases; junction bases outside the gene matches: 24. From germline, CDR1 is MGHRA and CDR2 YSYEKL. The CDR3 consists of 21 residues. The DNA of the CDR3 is TGCGCCAGCAGCCATCTCGGTTCAGGGACCTTAGCGGGAGTTTCTGGCAATGAGCAGTTCTTC. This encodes CASSHLGSGTLAGVSGNEQFF.

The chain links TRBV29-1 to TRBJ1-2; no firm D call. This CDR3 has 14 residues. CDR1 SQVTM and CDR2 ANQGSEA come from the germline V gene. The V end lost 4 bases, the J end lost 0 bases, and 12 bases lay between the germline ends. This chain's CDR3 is CSVGPSTANYGYTF. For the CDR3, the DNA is TGCAGCGTTGGCCCCTCTACAGCTAACTATGGCTACACCTTC.

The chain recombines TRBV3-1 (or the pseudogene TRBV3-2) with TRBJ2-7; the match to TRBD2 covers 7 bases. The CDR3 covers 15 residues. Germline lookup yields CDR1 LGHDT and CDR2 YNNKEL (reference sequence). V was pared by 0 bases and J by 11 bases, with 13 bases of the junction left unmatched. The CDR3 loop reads CASSQDTGGGRIEYF. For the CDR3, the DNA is TGTGCCAGCAGCCAAGATACGGGAGGCGGGAGAATCGAGTACTTC.

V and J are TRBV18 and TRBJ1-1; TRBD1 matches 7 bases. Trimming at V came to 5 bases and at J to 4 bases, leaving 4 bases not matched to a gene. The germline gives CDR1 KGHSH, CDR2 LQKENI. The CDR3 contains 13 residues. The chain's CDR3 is CASSGAGGTEAFF. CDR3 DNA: TGTGCCAGCTCAGGGGCAGGGGGCACTGAAGCTTTCTTT.

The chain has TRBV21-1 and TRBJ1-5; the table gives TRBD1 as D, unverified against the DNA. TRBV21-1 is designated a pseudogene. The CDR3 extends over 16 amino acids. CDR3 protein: CASSNSDRWGNQPQHF. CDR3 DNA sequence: TGTGCCAGCAGCAACTCCGACAGATGGGGCAATCAGCCCCAGCATTTT.

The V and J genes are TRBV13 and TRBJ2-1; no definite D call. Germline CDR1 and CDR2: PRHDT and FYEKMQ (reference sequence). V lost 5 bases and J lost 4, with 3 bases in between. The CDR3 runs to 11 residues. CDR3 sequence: CASSLYNEQFF. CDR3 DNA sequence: TGTGCCAGCAGCCTGTACAATGAGCAGTTCTTC.

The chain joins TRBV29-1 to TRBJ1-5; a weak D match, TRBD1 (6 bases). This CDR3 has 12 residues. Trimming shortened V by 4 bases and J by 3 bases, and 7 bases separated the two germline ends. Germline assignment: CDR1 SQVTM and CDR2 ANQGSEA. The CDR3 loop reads CSVGTVNQPQHF. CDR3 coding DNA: TGCAGCGTTGGGACAGTCAATCAGCCCCAGCATTTT.

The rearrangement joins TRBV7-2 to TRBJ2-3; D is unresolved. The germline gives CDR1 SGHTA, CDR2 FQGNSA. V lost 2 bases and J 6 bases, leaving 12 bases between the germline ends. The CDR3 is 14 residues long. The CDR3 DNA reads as TGTGCCAGCAGCTTAACCCGAGACGGGGATACGCAGTATTTT. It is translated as CASSLTRDGDTQYF. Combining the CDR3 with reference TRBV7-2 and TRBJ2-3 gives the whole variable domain GAGVSQSPSNKVTEKGKDVELRCDPISGHTALYWYRQSLGQGLEFLIYFQGNSAPDKSGLPSDRFSAERTGGSVSTLTIQRTQQEDSAVYLCASSLTRDGDTQYFGPGTRLTVL.

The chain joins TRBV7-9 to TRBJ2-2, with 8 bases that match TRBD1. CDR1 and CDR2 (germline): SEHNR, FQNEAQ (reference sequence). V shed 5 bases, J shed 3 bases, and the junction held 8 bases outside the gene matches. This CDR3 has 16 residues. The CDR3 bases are TGTGCCAGCAGCGATGGACAGGGTACTGACACCGGGGAGCTGTTTTTT. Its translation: CASSDGQGTDTGELFF.